Presented here are 8 T cell receptor beta chains from one specimen sequenced in a study of human T cells and chemical hapten exposure. TCRdb passed the RACE reads through MiXCR, listing each CDR3 protein once. The table shows approximately 60,000 distinct CDR3 sequences, with more than 8% occurring only once. Time point of the sample: pre-sensitization, week 0. Stated treatment: therapeutic diphenylcyclopropenone sensitization with weekly scalp DPC. This sample comprised whole blood, obtained in connection with sensitization to the hapten diphenylcyclopropenone (DPC). The receptors were sampled from a man aged 40-49 years with alopecia areata. Some clones in this sample may be carry-over from other donors' samples.

The chain is built from TRBV6-2 or TRBV6-3 and TRBJ2-7; D gene uncertain. CDR1 is MNHEY, CDR2 SVGEGT, per germline. Trimming left V 2 bases short and J 5 bases short, with 10 bases between. The CDR3 length is 13 residues. The CDR3 loop is CASSYNTLHEQYF. Here the CDR3 DNA reads TGTGCCAGCAGTTACAACACTTTGCACGAGCAGTACTTC.

This clonotype showed up just a few times. V gene TRBV28 combines with J gene TRBJ2-2; D is perhaps TRBD1 (6 bases). V gave up 2 bases and J gave up 4 bases, with 14 bases separating them. The CDR3 consists of 16 residues. Germline V gene sequence: CDR1 MDHEN, CDR2 SYDVKM. The CDR3 sequence: CASSLGGFRGTGELFF. The DNA for the CDR3 is TGTGCCAGCAGTTTAGGGGGCTTCCGGGGCACCGGGGAGCTGTTTTTT.

The table lists this clonotype with a count of one. This chain joins TRBV7-9 and TRBJ1-5; D gene unclear. Trimming took 0 bases from V and 4 from J, leaving 4 bases between them. The CDR3 has 13 amino acids. Germline loops: CDR1 SEHNR, CDR2 FQNEAQ (reference sequence). CDR3 in amino acids: CASSLAWNQPQHF. The CDR3 nucleotides are TGTGCCAGCAGCTTAGCCTGGAATCAGCCCCAGCATTTT.

The chain couples TRBV9 to TRBJ2-2; 9 positions agree with TRBD1. This CDR3 comprises 15 residues. The V gene's germline CDR1 is SGDLS and CDR2 YYNGEE. Trimming at V came to 3 bases and at J to 6 bases, leaving 6 bases not matched to a gene. Here the CDR3 DNA reads TGTGCCAGCAGCGCCACAGGGGGCGCAGCCGGGGAGCTGTTTTTT. It is translated as CASSATGGAAGELFF.

This clonotype was observed a few times. The chain is built from TRBV7-9 and TRBJ1-1; weak D call: TRBD1 (5 bases). Trimming removed 2 bases at V and 3 bases at J, with 19 bases between. Germline V gives CDR1 SEHNR, CDR2 FQNEAQ (reference sequence). This CDR3 spans 17 amino acids. CDR3 DNA sequence: TGTGCCAGCAGCTTAATAGGGGCAAGGAGTTTTGACACTGAAGCTTTCTTT. Translation: CASSLIGARSFDTEAFF.

The rearrangement uses TRBV7-9 and TRBJ1-5; no clear D. Trimming pared 3 bases from V and 4 bases from J, leaving 4 bases between. CDR3 length: 12 amino acids. Germline loops: CDR1 SEHNR, CDR2 FQNEAQ (reference sequence). The CDR3 here is CASSFGNQPQHF. CDR3 in DNA: TGTGCCAGCAGCTTCGGAAATCAGCCCCAGCATTTT.

The table lists this clonotype with a few counts. The chain couples TRBV11-3 to TRBJ2-1; D is ambiguous. Germline V gene data show CDR1 as SGHNT and CDR2 as YENEEA. CDR3 length: 15 residues. Trimming left V 6 bases short and J 11 bases short, with 23 bases between. CDR3 sequence reads: CASSSHDDPADKQFF. CDR3 bases: TGTGCCAGCAGTTCTCATGACGACCCCGCCGATAAGCAGTTCTTC.

The table lists this clonotype with many counts. The V and J genes are TRBV20-1 and TRBJ2-7, with a tentative D call TRBD2 (6 bases). V was cut by 6 bases and J by 5 bases, with 17 bases left in between. CDR3 length equals 13 residues. Germline CDR1 and CDR2: DFQATT and SNEGSKA (reference sequence). CDR3 in amino acids: CSARTGAFDEQYF. CDR3 nucleotides: TGCAGTGCCAGGACGGGAGCCTTTGACGAGCAGTACTTC.